The 26 T cell receptor beta chains presented below share a single source sample, sequenced in a study of blood T cell repertoires in COVID-19. TCRdb's table, derived via immunoSEQ multiplex PCR, lists solely in-frame clones and lacks some. The sample records more than 130,000 clones, 84% being singletons. The sequencing input was peripheral blood. These receptors came from a woman of 80 years or more in a cohort sampled during active or convalescent COVID-19.

CDR3 residues: CASSPTVSRVEAFF. The DNA for the CDR3 is TGTGCCAGCTCACCAACGGTAAGCCGGGTCGAAGCTTTCTTT. The rearrangement links TRBV18 to TRBJ1-1; D call uncertain. Trimming shortened V by 2 bases and J by 8 bases, and 15 bases separated the two germline ends. Germline V CDR1 and CDR2: KGHSH, LQKENI. The CDR3 consists of 14 residues.

As to this clone: This sample includes further DNA sequences coding for the same CDR3. CDR3 amino acids: CASSLALNTEAFF. The CDR3 DNA sequence: TGCGCCAGCAGCTTAGCTCTGAACACTGAAGCTTTCTTT. The rearrangement uses TRBV5-1 and TRBJ1-1; D gene unclear. The ends were cut back, 2 bases at V and 0 bases at J, with 5 bases in the middle. This CDR3 contains 13 residues. Germline CDR1 reads SGHRS; CDR2 reads YFSETQ. The complete variable domain, with remaining parts taken from reference TRBV5-1 and TRBJ1-1, reads KAGVTQTPRYLIKTRGQQVTLSCSPISGHRSVSWYQQTPGQGLQFLFEYFSETQRNKGNFPGRFSGRQFSNSRSEMNVSTLELGDSALYLCASSLALNTEAFFGQGTRLTVV.

The chain has TRBV19 and TRBJ1-2, with 11 bases lining up with TRBD1. Looked up from germline, CDR1 is LNHDA and CDR2 is SQIVND (reference sequence). Germline trimming cut 5 bases from V and 5 bases from J; bases unmatched to any gene: 10. The CDR3 runs to 16 residues. Here the CDR3 reads CASSVPRTGGIYGYTF. DNA for the CDR3: TGTGCCAGTAGTGTACCGAGGACAGGGGGCATATATGGCTACACCTTC. The full variable domain, with the rest looked up from reference TRBV19 and TRBJ1-2, is DGGITQSPKYLFRKEGQNVTLSCEQNLNHDAMYWYRQDPGQGLRLIYYSQIVNDFQKGDIAEGYSVSREKKESFPLTVTSAQKNPTAFYLCASSVPRTGGIYGYTFGSGTRLTVV.

This clone has ten or more counts. The chain is built from TRBV2 and TRBJ1-4; D gene ambiguous. Germline-derived CDR1 and CDR2 are SNHLY and FYNNEI. Trimming took 7 bases from V and 11 from J, leaving 17 bases between them. This CDR3 has 13 residues. Written as DNA, the CDR3 is TGTGCCAGCACCGGTTCCGGGGATGGGAAACTGTTTTTT. It yields the protein CASTGSGDGKLFF.

This sequence joins TRBV7-3 and TRBJ1-1; D is possibly TRBD1 (6 bases). Germline loops: CDR1 SGHTA, CDR2 FQGTGA. V shed 8 bases and J shed 1 base, with 14 bases lying between them. This CDR3 comprises 14 residues. CDR3 sequence reads: CASGEGHANTEAFF. The CDR3 DNA reads TGTGCCAGCGGCGAGGGACACGCGAACACTGAAGCTTTCTTT.

This clone appeared many times. V and J are TRBV20-1 and TRBJ2-7, with 9 bases matching TRBD1. The V gene end was trimmed by 5 bases and the J gene end by 6 bases; junction bases not matched to a gene: 2. Germline V gives CDR1 DFQATT, CDR2 SNEGSKA (reference sequence). This CDR3 has 11 amino acids. Written as DNA, the CDR3 is TGCAGTGCTCTGACAGGGGGCGAGCAGTACGTC. Translated: CSALTGGEQYV.

V usage is TRBV6-5 and J usage is TRBJ2-1; 11 bases are shared with TRBD2. The V gene's germline CDR1 is MNHEY and CDR2 SVGAGI. CDR3 length equals 15 residues. The ends lost 6 bases at V and 3 bases at J; junction bases unmatched: 4. This CDR3 reads CASRITSGGYNEQFF. The CDR3 region has the DNA TGTGCCAGCAGAATAACTAGCGGGGGCTACAATGAGCAGTTCTTC.

This chain uses TRBV4-3 with TRBJ1-1; TRBD1 aligns across 7 bases. The CDR3 totals 13 residues. Trimming took 4 bases from V and 5 from J; bases not matched to a gene: 4. Germline assignment: CDR1 LGHNA and CDR2 YSLEER. CDR3 amino acids: CASSRKQGTEAFF. CDR3 in DNA: TGCGCCAGCAGCCGAAAACAGGGGACTGAAGCTTTCTTT.

This chain connects TRBV4-2 to TRBJ1-3, with D possibly being TRBD1 (5 bases). This CDR3 has 17 residues. Per the germline V gene, CDR1 is LGHNA and CDR2 is YNFKEQ. V dropped 0 bases and J dropped 0 bases, with 12 bases sitting between them. The DNA of the CDR3 is TGTGCCAGCAGCCAAGAGGGGCCGGGGGTCTCTGGAAACACCATATATTTT. This codes for CASSQEGPGVSGNTIYF.

The V and J genes are TRBV5-1 and TRBJ2-5; 7 nucleotides line up with TRBD1. Trimming at V came to 1 base and at J to 5 bases, leaving 11 bases not matched to a gene. The CDR3 is made up of 16 amino acids. The V gene's germline CDR1 is SGHRS and CDR2 YFSETQ. The CDR3 loop is CASSLRSRQGRETQYF. Written as DNA, the CDR3 is TGCGCCAGCAGCTTGCGCTCCCGACAGGGTCGCGAGACCCAGTACTTC.

The DNA for the CDR3 is TGTGCCAGCAGCTTAGCGCACGGGGGTAGCGAGCAGTACGTC. Translation gives CASSLAHGGSEQYV. The V and J genes are TRBV7-2 and TRBJ2-7, with D perhaps TRBD2 (6 bases). Germline V gene lookup returns CDR1 SGHTA and CDR2 FQGNSA. V was trimmed by 0 bases and J by 6 bases, leaving 12 bases between them. CDR3 size: 14 residues.

The chain recombines TRBV18 with TRBJ1-1; 8 bases are shared with TRBD1. The CDR3 runs 17 residues. V shed 3 bases, J shed 1 base, and the junction held 10 bases outside the gene matches. In germline, CDR1 is KGHSH, CDR2 LQKENI. CDR3 nucleotides: TGTGCCAGCTCACCCCGCCAACTACAGGGGGGGAACACTGAAGCTTTCTTT. This sequence encodes CASSPRQLQGGNTEAFF.

This clone was found many times. This chain uses TRBV4-1 with TRBJ2-5; 7 bases align to TRBD1. The trim removed 2 bases at V and 4 bases at J, leaving 7 bases unmatched. Germline assignment: CDR1 MGHRA and CDR2 YSYEKL. CDR3 length: 15 residues. The DNA of the CDR3 is TGCGCCAGCAGCCAACCGGGACAGAGAGCAGAGACCCAGTACTTC. This sequence encodes CASSQPGQRAETQYF.

The chain links TRBV5-6 to TRBJ1-1; D possibly corresponds to TRBD1 (6 bases). V was shortened by 0 bases and J by 1 base, with 16 bases between the two germline ends. The CDR3 is 17 residues long. Germline values: CDR1 SGHDT, CDR2 YYEEEE. The CDR3 nucleotides are TGTGCCAGCAGCTTGGTGGGAAGGACAGATACGAACACTGAAGCTTTCTTT. Its protein is CASSLVGRTDTNTEAFF.

The chain is built from TRBV18 and TRBJ2-1; 9 bases align to TRBD2. Germline lookup yields CDR1 KGHSH and CDR2 LQKENI. The CDR3 spans 15 residues. V shed 1 base and J 7 bases; nucleotides not matched to a gene: 5. The chain's CDR3 is CASSPRPSGENEQFF. For the CDR3, the DNA is TGTGCCAGCTCACCACGGCCTAGCGGGGAGAATGAGCAGTTCTTC.

The CDR3 coding sequence is TGTGCCAGCAGCTTAATCGGTCTGTCCGGAGAGACCCAGTACTTC. Translation: CASSLIGLSGETQYF. The gene calls are TRBV7-9 and TRBJ2-5; D gene unclear. CDR3 length equals 15 residues. V lost 2 bases to trimming and J lost 4 bases, with 14 bases between them. Looked up from germline, CDR1 is SEHNR and CDR2 is FQNEAQ (reference sequence).

The J gene is TRBJ2-3, the V gene TRBV2; 7 bases are a match to TRBD2. V was clipped by 6 bases and J by 0 bases; unmatched bases: 3. Germline CDR1 reads SNHLY; CDR2 reads FYNNEI. The CDR3 sequence is 14 residues long. Written as DNA, the CDR3 is TGTGCCAGCAGGGTAGCGGGCAGCACAGATACGCAGTATTTT. It encodes CASRVAGSTDTQYF.

This clone was counted only a few times. The chain uses TRBV6-2 or TRBV6-3 and TRBJ2-1, with 13 bases that match TRBD2. CDR1 is MNHEY, CDR2 SVGEGT, per germline. The CDR3 loop spans 18 amino acids. Unmatched junction bases numbered 8, after V lost 2 bases and J lost 4 bases. The CDR3 is CASSYLGLAGAMYNEQFF. The DNA of the CDR3 is TGTGCCAGCAGTTACCTCGGACTAGCGGGGGCCATGTACAATGAGCAGTTCTTC.

The chain joins TRBV2 to TRBJ1-1; the D gene is possibly TRBD1 (5 bases). The ends were cut back, 6 bases at V and 1 base at J, with 9 bases in the middle. Germline V gene sequence: CDR1 SNHLY, CDR2 FYNNEI. This CDR3 has 13 residues. The CDR3 sequence: CASRGHRNTEAFF. As DNA, the CDR3 is TGTGCCAGCAGAGGACACAGGAACACTGAAGCTTTCTTT.

This CDR3 is CASSYLSGGGNTEAFF. CDR3 coding DNA: TGTGCCAGCAGTTACCTCTCCGGGGGTGGGAACACTGAAGCTTTCTTT. This sequence joins TRBV6-6 and TRBJ1-1; TRBD1 is a possible D gene (5 bases). V shed 2 bases and J shed 1 base, with 14 bases lying between them. CDR3 length equals 16 residues. CDR1 is MNHNY and CDR2 is SVGAGI in the germline V gene (reference sequence).

The V call is TRBV28, the J call TRBJ1-5; TRBD1 matches at 8 bases. Germline CDR1 reads MDHEN; CDR2 reads SYDVKM. The CDR3 contains 15 residues. With V trimmed by 5 bases and J by 11 bases, 14 bases remained unmatched. CDR3 bases: TGTGCCAGCAGTAACGCAGGGGGCGGCGTCCAGTCCCAGCATTTT. Translating it yields CASSNAGGGVQSQHF.

The chain has TRBV13 and TRBJ2-3; TRBD2 agrees at 9 bases. From germline, CDR1 is PRHDT and CDR2 FYEKMQ (reference sequence). The CDR3 consists of 17 residues. V was clipped by 2 bases and J by 4 bases; unmatched bases: 10. The CDR3 reads CASSLKARGGSADTQYF. CDR3 nucleotide sequence: TGTGCCAGCAGCTTAAAGGCGCGGGGGGGCTCGGCAGATACGCAGTATTTT.

The chain combines TRBV5-1 with TRBJ1-2; 8 nucleotides agree with TRBD1. J was trimmed by 8 bases and V by 2 bases; bases with no gene match: 8. CDR3 length equals 14 residues. Germline V CDR1 and CDR2: SGHRS, YFSETQ. DNA of the CDR3: TGCGCCAGCAGCTTAGGGAGCCAGGGGGCGGGCTACACCTTC. Its protein product is CASSLGSQGAGYTF.

The J gene is TRBJ1-1, the V gene TRBV2; D uncertain. V lost 2 bases to trimming and J lost 4 bases, with 8 bases between them. CDR1 and CDR2 from the germline V gene are SNHLY and FYNNEI. This CDR3 is 13 amino acids long. This chain's CDR3 is CASSEYRSTEAFF. CDR3 coding DNA: TGTGCCAGCAGTGAATACAGATCCACTGAAGCTTTCTTT.

V and J are TRBV6-2 or TRBV6-3 and TRBJ1-2, with 7 bases fitting TRBD1. This CDR3 region has 12 residues. V shed 2 bases, J shed 7 bases, and the junction held 1 base outside the gene matches. Germline V gene sequence: CDR1 MNHEY, CDR2 SVGEGT. The CDR3 reads CASSYDRVGYTF. CDR3 in DNA: TGTGCCAGCAGTTACGACAGGGTTGGCTACACCTTC.

The chain is built from TRBV6-5 and TRBJ1-3; D gene uncertain. The V gene lost 5 bases and the J gene lost 3 bases, with 14 bases spanning the gap. The CDR3 covers 15 residues. Germline CDR1 reads MNHEY; CDR2 reads SVGAGI. CDR3 region: CASSTMPVDGNTIYF. The CDR3 bases are TGTGCCAGCAGTACGATGCCGGTTGATGGAAACACCATATATTTT.